The sequence of this T cell receptor (beta chain) was determined in a study of blood T cell repertoires in COVID-19. Study details: Acute and convalescent COVID-19 specimens originated in the United States, Italy and Spain.

Study processing details: From reference gene primer amplification, estimates of nucleated cell counts were derived. TCRdb's copy holds only in-frame clones and misses some; the assay was immunoSEQ multiplex PCR. V, J and clone size were drawn from that table, and D and trimming were deduced from the DNA. This repertoire shows about 140,000 clones, almost 80% found once; its top ten account for around 3%. CDR1 and CDR2 (germline): GTSNPN, SVGIG (reference sequence). The CDR3 has 15 amino acids. V was trimmed by 1 base and J by 10 bases, leaving 17 bases between them. Participants were aged about 18 to 95 years, lived in roughly 23 US areas, and enrolled virtually. What the recovered Cohort 3 donors had was two negative PCRs, clearance, or symptom resolution.

The sequencing input was PBMCs or T cells enriched from blood (not recorded which). This receptor was obtained from a woman between 50 and 59 years old who had recovered from COVID-19. This chain links TRBV30 with TRBJ1-6, with no clear D. The CDR3 spells CAWSARRAGQSPLHF. The CDR3 coding sequence is TGTGCCTGGAGTGCCCGACGGGCGGGTCAGTCACCCCTCCACTTT. Looking up the rest from reference TRBV30 and TRBJ1-6 gives the full variable domain: SQTIHQWPATLVQPVGSPLSLECTVEGTSNPNLYWYRQAAGRGLQLLFYSVGIGQISSEVPQNLSASRPQDRQFILSSKKLLLSDSGFYLCAWSARRAGQSPLHFGNGTRLTVT.